The 32 T cell receptor beta chains presented below share a single source sample, sequenced in a study of blood T cell repertoires in COVID-19. Only in-frame clones appear in the TCRdb table, and some are missing; sequencing was by immunoSEQ multiplex PCR. The table includes tens of thousands of clones, around 77% detected once. Material for sequencing was peripheral blood. The origin of the receptors is an older man with active or convalescent COVID-19.

CDR3 loop: CASSQVLGGAYEQYF. CDR3 in DNA: TGTGCCAGCAGCCAAGTTCTGGGCGGGGCCTACGAGCAGTACTTC. The gene calls are TRBV3-1 (or the pseudogene TRBV3-2) and TRBJ2-7, with D perhaps TRBD2 (6 bases). Trimming pared 1 base from V and 2 bases from J, leaving 12 bases between. This CDR3 region has 15 residues. Germline CDR1 LGHDT, CDR2 YNNKEL (reference sequence).

The CDR3 here is CASSQYQGELFF. In nucleotides, the CDR3 is TGTGCCAGCAGCCAGTACCAGGGGGAACTGTTTTTT. The chain uses TRBV11-2 and TRBJ1-4; 7 nucleotides line up with TRBD1. Germline assignment: CDR1 SGHAT and CDR2 FQNNGV. V lost 5 bases, J lost 12 bases, and 6 bases stayed unmatched. The CDR3 covers 12 residues.

This clone was detected only a few times. This chain links TRBV24-1 with TRBJ1-2; TRBD1 matches at 9 bases. This CDR3 has 13 amino acids. Germline V gene data show CDR1 as KGHDR and CDR2 as SFDVKD. The J segment lost 5 bases and the V segment lost 7 bases, leaving 4 bases of the junction unmatched. CDR3 protein: CATRGQGPYGYTF. CDR3 DNA: TGTGCCACCAGGGGACAGGGACCATATGGCTACACCTTC.

The V and J genes are TRBV29-1 and TRBJ1-6; a weak D match, TRBD1 (5 bases). Per germline, CDR1 SQVTM and CDR2 ANQGSEA. CDR3 length: 12 residues. Trimming removed 7 bases at V and 10 bases at J, with 14 bases between. CDR3 DNA sequence: TGCAGCGCCGGAGGGGCAGAGTCACCCCTCCACTTT. Residues: CSAGGAESPLHF. Using reference TRBV29-1 and TRBJ1-6 for the parts outside the CDR3, the full variable domain is SAVISQKPSRDICQRGTSLTIQCQVDSQVTMMFWYRQQPGQSLTLIATANQGSEATYESGFVIDKFPISRPNLTFSTLTVSNMSPEDSSIYLCSAGGAESPLHFGNGTRLTVT.

The chain uses TRBV27 and TRBJ1-5, with TRBD1 as a possible D gene (5 bases). CDR3 length equals 14 residues. The germline V gene encodes CDR1 MNHEY and CDR2 SMNVEV (reference sequence). The ends were cut back, 2 bases at V and 6 bases at J, with 11 bases in the middle. CDR3 coding DNA: TGTGCCAGCAGTTTAAGGGGCAAGGGTCAGCCCCAGCATTTT. This encodes CASSLRGKGQPQHF.

This clone was observed a handful of times. This chain uses TRBV18 with TRBJ1-2; 7 bases are shared with TRBD1. Losses at the gene ends were 5 bases for V and 3 bases for J; bases not matched to a gene: 9. Germline assignment: CDR1 KGHSH and CDR2 LQKENI. This CDR3 is built from 15 residues. The CDR3 protein is CASSDRDGVDYGYTF. CDR3 nucleotides: TGTGCCAGCTCAGACAGGGACGGAGTAGACTATGGCTACACCTTC.

This chain joins TRBV5-1 and TRBJ2-3; the D gene is possibly TRBD1 (5 bases). V was pared by 5 bases and J by 1 base, with 8 bases between. Per the germline V gene, CDR1 is SGHRS and CDR2 is YFSETQ. There are 13 residues in the CDR3. CDR3 amino acids: CASRGLRTDTQYF. The CDR3 DNA sequence: TGCGCCAGCAGGGGGCTTCGCACAGATACGCAGTATTTT.

This chain uses TRBV6-1 with TRBJ2-1; D is unclear. CDR3 length: 15 residues. Deletions cut 1 base from V and 1 base from J, with 8 bases between. Per germline, CDR1 MNHNS and CDR2 SASEGT. In DNA form, the CDR3 reads TGTGCCAGCAGTGAAGGCAGGTGGTCCTACAATGAGCAGTTCTTC. Its protein product is CASSEGRWSYNEQFF.

This chain joins TRBV5-1 and TRBJ2-1; D unresolved. In germline, CDR1 is SGHRS, CDR2 YFSETQ. Trimming removed 0 bases from V and 6 bases from J, with 7 bases in between. The CDR3 contains 13 residues. CDR3 in amino acids: CASSLARLNEQFF. Written as DNA, the CDR3 is TGCGCCAGCAGCTTGGCTAGGCTCAATGAGCAGTTCTTC.

The J gene is TRBJ1-3, the V gene TRBV5-1, with D hard to call. V lost 4 bases, J lost 0 bases, and 8 bases lay in between. The CDR3 spans 14 residues. The germline V gene has CDR1 SGHRS and CDR2 YFSETQ. CDR3 DNA: TGCGCCAGCAGCCAACTTAGCTCTGGAAACACCATATATTTT. The encoded protein is CASSQLSSGNTIYF.

The V and J genes are TRBV2 and TRBJ2-7, with 8 bases identical to TRBD2. The CDR3 covers 15 residues. The junction had 12 bases not matched to a gene; V was cut back by 6 bases and J by 5 bases. CDR1 and CDR2 (germline): SNHLY, FYNNEI. Written as DNA, the CDR3 is TGTGCCAGCAGCCTACAGGGACTAGGAGGCGACGAGCAGTACTTC. Its translation: CASSLQGLGGDEQYF.

The genes are TRBV6-5 and TRBJ2-2, with a weak D call TRBD2 (6 bases). V lost 9 bases and J lost 6, with 14 bases in between. CDR3 length: 13 residues. From germline, CDR1 is MNHEY and CDR2 SVGAGI. CDR3 residues: CASYLWGAGELFF. The CDR3 region has the DNA TGTGCCAGTTACCTATGGGGGGCCGGGGAGCTGTTTTTT.

V is TRBV10-3 and J is TRBJ1-1, with unresolved D. CDR1 ENHRY and CDR2 SYGVKD come from the germline V gene. With 11 bases removed from V and 5 bases from J, the gap between germline ends came to 6 bases. The CDR3 is 9 amino acids. The CDR3 loop is CAAGTEAFF. Written as DNA, the CDR3 is TGTGCCGCCGGTACTGAAGCTTTCTTT.

This clone showed up just a few times. This rearrangement joins TRBV2 to TRBJ2-1; perhaps TRBD2 as D (5 bases). Germline V CDR1 and CDR2: SNHLY, FYNNEI. CDR3 length: 15 amino acids. The V end was cut by 8 bases, the J end by 4 bases, with 18 bases between. CDR3: CASGLGRGLYNEQFF. The CDR3 DNA reads TGTGCCAGCGGGCTTGGAAGAGGGCTTTACAATGAGCAGTTCTTC.

J is TRBJ2-7 and V is TRBV5-4; possible D gene TRBD1, 6 bases. This CDR3 region has 14 residues. V dropped 3 bases and J dropped 3 bases, with 13 bases sitting between them. Germline V gene lookup returns CDR1 SGHNT and CDR2 YYREEE (reference sequence). The CDR3 loop is CASSSRDKIYEQYF. The CDR3 nucleotides are TGTGCCAGCAGCTCACGGGACAAAATCTACGAGCAGTACTTC.

In the case of this clone: This same CDR3 is encoded by further DNA sequences in the sample. This sequence joins TRBV5-6 and TRBJ2-7; possible D gene TRBD2, 6 bases. V was cut by 2 bases and J by 1 base, with 10 bases left in between. This CDR3 has 14 residues. The germline gives CDR1 SGHDT, CDR2 YYEEEE. The CDR3 is CASSLGGDSYEQYF. The CDR3 DNA is TGTGCCAGCAGCTTAGGAGGGGATTCCTACGAGCAGTACTTC.

This clone was counted once. The chain uses TRBV2 and TRBJ1-4, with D possibly being TRBD1 (6 bases). There are 12 residues in the CDR3. Per the germline V gene, CDR1 is SNHLY and CDR2 is FYNNEI. Trimming removed 5 bases from V and 5 bases from J, with 6 bases in between. The CDR3 is CASSRGNEKLFF. DNA for the CDR3: TGTGCCAGCAGTAGGGGGAATGAAAAACTGTTTTTT.

The chain combines TRBV3-1 (or the pseudogene TRBV3-2) with TRBJ2-4, with 9 nucleotides matching TRBD1. The V segment lost 4 bases and the J segment 6 bases; nucleotides outside the gene matches: 7. The length of the CDR3 is 15 residues. Germline CDR1 and CDR2: LGHDT and YNNKEL (reference sequence). Written as DNA, the CDR3 is TGTGCCAGCAGCCCGTGGACAGGGGAGAGAAACATTCAGTACTTC. Protein sequence: CASSPWTGERNIQYF.

The chain links TRBV2 to TRBJ2-5, with 11 bases matching TRBD2. Germline V CDR1 and CDR2: SNHLY, FYNNEI. Trimming at V came to 7 bases and at J to 5 bases, leaving 12 bases not matched to a gene. The CDR3 has 16 residues. The DNA of the CDR3 is TGTGCCAGCACCGGCGGGCTAGCGGGGGGAAAGGAGACCCAGTACTTC. It yields the protein CASTGGLAGGKETQYF.

Concerning this clone itself: Other DNA sequences within the sample encode an identical CDR3. The rearrangement joins TRBV2 to TRBJ2-7; possible D gene TRBD1, 5 bases. The germline V and J ends were trimmed by 6 bases and 3 bases, with 9 bases remaining between them. The CDR3 loop spans 12 amino acids. Germline V gives CDR1 SNHLY, CDR2 FYNNEI. CDR3 bases: TGTGCCAGCAGCAGGGAAGGCTACGAGCAGTACTTC. It specifies CASSREGYEQYF. The full variable domain, with the rest looked up from reference TRBV2 and TRBJ2-7, is EPEVTQTPSHQVTQMGQEVILRCVPISNHLYFYWYRQILGQKVEFLVSFYNNEISEKSEIFDDQFSVERPDGSNFTLKIRSTKLEDSAMYFCASSREGYEQYFGPGTRLTVT.

This clone was seen only a few times. The chain couples TRBV5-1 to TRBJ2-2; D is possibly TRBD2 (6 bases). The CDR3 is made up of 20 amino acids. Trimming left V 0 bases short and J 7 bases short, with 28 bases between. Per the germline V gene, CDR1 is SGHRS and CDR2 is YFSETQ. The CDR3 sequence: CASSLEELGLVAGWFGELFF. The CDR3 DNA reads as TGCGCCAGCAGCTTGGAGGAGCTCGGATTGGTGGCGGGGTGGTTCGGGGAGCTGTTTTTT.

This chain uses TRBV6-5 with TRBJ1-2; no clear D. CDR1 and CDR2 (germline): MNHEY, SVGAGI. V lost 4 bases and J lost 2, with 14 bases in between. CDR3 length: 15 residues. CDR3 amino acids: CASSLLGGQNYGYTF. The CDR3 nucleotides read TGTGCCAGCAGTTTGCTAGGAGGGCAAAACTATGGCTACACCTTC.

The chain carries TRBV12-3 or TRBV12-4 and TRBJ2-2; D remains unclear. V was trimmed by 8 bases and J by 8 bases, leaving 6 bases between them. The CDR3 length is 10 residues. CDR3: CASRRGELFF. The CDR3 coding sequence is TGTGCCAGCCGCCGGGGGGAGCTGTTTTTT.

This chain connects TRBV5-6 to TRBJ1-2; D not certain. The CDR3 spans 13 residues. With 0 bases removed from V and 8 bases from J, the gap between germline ends came to 11 bases. The V gene's germline CDR1 is SGHDT and CDR2 YYEEEE. CDR3 DNA: TGTGCCAGCAGCTTGGACTCGGGTTTCGGCTACACCTTC. Protein product: CASSLDSGFGYTF. Supplemented by reference TRBV5-6 and TRBJ1-2, the full variable domain reads DAGVTQSPTHLIKTRGQQVTLRCSPKSGHDTVSWYQQALGQGPQFIFQYYEEEERQRGNFPDRFSGHQFPNYSSELNVNALLLGDSALYLCASSLDSGFGYTFGSGTRLTVV.

The J gene is TRBJ2-3, the V gene TRBV6-5; 10 nucleotides align to TRBD2. V gave up 8 bases and J gave up 8 bases; unmatched junction bases: 10. Germline CDR1 is MNHEY and CDR2 is SVGAGI. The CDR3 extends over 14 amino acids. CDR3 DNA: TGTGCCAGCCTCGAGATCAGCGGGGGGGTTACGCAGTATTTT. Protein sequence: CASLEISGGVTQYF.

This clone has more than one count but fewer than ten. The chain combines TRBV30 with TRBJ2-2, with D uncertain. Germline CDR1 GTSNPN, CDR2 SVGIG (reference sequence). With 5 bases removed from V and 4 bases from J, the gap between germline ends came to 11 bases. The CDR3 is 13 amino acids. DNA for the CDR3: TGTGCCTGGGGGTACCAGTTCACCGGGGAGCTGTTTTTT. Its translation: CAWGYQFTGELFF.

This clone was found once. The chain is built from TRBV21-1 and TRBJ2-1; the table's D gene call, TRBD1, was not cross checked with the DNA. TRBV21-1 is an annotated pseudogene. This CDR3 is built from 12 residues. CDR3 DNA: TGTGCCACCGTGACAGGCCATGGTGAGCAGTTCTTC. Amino acid sequence: CATVTGHGEQFF.

The chain employs TRBV11-2 and TRBJ2-7, with TRBD2 identical over 7 bases. This CDR3 is 14 amino acids long. Germline V gene lookup returns CDR1 SGHAT and CDR2 FQNNGV. J lost 2 bases, V lost 2 bases, and 3 bases had no gene match. The CDR3 spells CASSLPGLTYEQYF. CDR3 bases: TGTGCCAGCAGCTTACCGGGACTAACCTACGAGCAGTACTTC.

V usage is TRBV7-2 and J usage is TRBJ2-1, with TRBD2 matching over 11 bases. This CDR3 is 16 amino acids long. From germline, CDR1 is SGHTA and CDR2 FQGNSA. Losses at the gene ends were 7 bases for V and 4 bases for J; bases not matched to a gene: 9. This CDR3 is CASTILLAGGYNEQFF. CDR3 DNA: TGTGCCAGCACCATTCTTCTAGCGGGGGGTTACAATGAGCAGTTCTTC.

The chain joins TRBV19 to TRBJ1-4; 10 bases are a match to TRBD1. Germline V gene data show CDR1 as LNHDA and CDR2 as SQIVND (reference sequence). V lost 10 bases, J lost 4 bases, and 6 bases stayed unmatched. There are 14 residues in the CDR3. This chain's CDR3 is CATRDRGSNEKLFF. CDR3 nucleotides: TGTGCCACCCGGGACAGGGGTAGTAATGAAAAACTGTTTTTT.

This clone has only a few counts. The chain employs TRBV2 and TRBJ1-6; unclear D gene. The CDR3 length is 16 residues. V was cut by 1 base and J by 0 bases, with 7 bases left in between. Germline V gene sequence: CDR1 SNHLY, CDR2 FYNNEI. The chain's CDR3 is CASSEERSSYNSPLHF. The CDR3 coding sequence is TGTGCCAGCAGTGAAGAGCGGAGCTCCTATAATTCACCCCTCCACTTT.

V usage is TRBV6-6 and J usage is TRBJ2-3; 7 bases are shared with TRBD2. The junction had 9 bases not matched to a gene; V was cut back by 6 bases and J by 3 bases. Germline V gene data show CDR1 as MNHNY and CDR2 as SVGAGI (reference sequence). This CDR3 has 15 residues. In DNA, the CDR3 is TGTGCCAGCAGCCAGACTAGCTCCCGAACAGATACGCAGTATTTT. This encodes CASSQTSSRTDTQYF.